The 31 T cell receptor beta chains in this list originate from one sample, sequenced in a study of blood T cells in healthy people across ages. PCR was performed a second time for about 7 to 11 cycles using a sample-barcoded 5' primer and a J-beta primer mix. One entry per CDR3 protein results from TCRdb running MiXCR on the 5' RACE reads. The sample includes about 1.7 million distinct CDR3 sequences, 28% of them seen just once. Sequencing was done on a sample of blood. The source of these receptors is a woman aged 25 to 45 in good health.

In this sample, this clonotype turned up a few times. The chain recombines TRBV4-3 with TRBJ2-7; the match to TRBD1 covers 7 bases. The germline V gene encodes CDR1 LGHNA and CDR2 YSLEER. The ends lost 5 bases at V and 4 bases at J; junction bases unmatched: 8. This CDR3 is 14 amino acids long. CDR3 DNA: TGCGCCAGCAGCGTCGGAAGACAGGGTTACGAGCAGTACTTC. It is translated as CASSVGRQGYEQYF.

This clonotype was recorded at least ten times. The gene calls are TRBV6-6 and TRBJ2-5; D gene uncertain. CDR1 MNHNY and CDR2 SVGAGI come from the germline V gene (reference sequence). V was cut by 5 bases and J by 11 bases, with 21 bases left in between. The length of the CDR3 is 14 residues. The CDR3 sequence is CASSTSNMSPEQYF. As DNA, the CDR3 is TGTGCCAGCAGTACCTCCAATATGTCCCCAGAGCAGTACTTC.

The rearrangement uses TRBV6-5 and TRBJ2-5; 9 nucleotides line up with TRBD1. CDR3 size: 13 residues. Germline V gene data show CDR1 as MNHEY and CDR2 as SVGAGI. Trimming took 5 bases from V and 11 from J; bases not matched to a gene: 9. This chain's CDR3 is CASSRTGGIKQYF. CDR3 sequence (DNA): TGTGCCAGCAGTCGAACAGGGGGCATCAAGCAGTACTTC.

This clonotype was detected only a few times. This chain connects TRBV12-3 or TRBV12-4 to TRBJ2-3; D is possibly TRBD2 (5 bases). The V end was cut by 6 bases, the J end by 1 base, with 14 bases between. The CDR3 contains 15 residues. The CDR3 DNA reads TGTGCCAGCAGCCCGGGGAACGGGCGCACAGATACGCAGTATTTT. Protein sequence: CASSPGNGRTDTQYF.

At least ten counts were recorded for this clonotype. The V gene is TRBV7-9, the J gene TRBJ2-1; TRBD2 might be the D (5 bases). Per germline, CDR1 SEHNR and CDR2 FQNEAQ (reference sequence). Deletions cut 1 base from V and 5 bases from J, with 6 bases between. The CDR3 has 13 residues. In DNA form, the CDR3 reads TGTGCCAGCAGCTTAGGAGCGGACAATGAGCAGTTCTTC. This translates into CASSLGADNEQFF.

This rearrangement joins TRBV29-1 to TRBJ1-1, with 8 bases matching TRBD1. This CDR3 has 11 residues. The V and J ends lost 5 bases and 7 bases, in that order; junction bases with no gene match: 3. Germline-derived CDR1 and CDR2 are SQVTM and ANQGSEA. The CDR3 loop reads CSVRDRGEAFF. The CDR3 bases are TGCAGCGTTAGAGACAGGGGTGAAGCTTTCTTT.

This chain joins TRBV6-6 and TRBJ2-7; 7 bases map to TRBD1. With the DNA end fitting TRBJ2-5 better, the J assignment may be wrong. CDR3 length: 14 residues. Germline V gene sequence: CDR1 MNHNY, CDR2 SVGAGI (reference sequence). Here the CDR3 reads CASSRTGEQETQYF. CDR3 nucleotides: TGTGCCAGCAGTCGGACAGGCGAACAGGAGACCCAGTACTTC.

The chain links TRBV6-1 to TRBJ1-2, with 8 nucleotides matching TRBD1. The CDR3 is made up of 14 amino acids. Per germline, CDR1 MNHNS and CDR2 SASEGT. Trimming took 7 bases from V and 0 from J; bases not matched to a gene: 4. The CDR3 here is CASTQGASNYGYTF. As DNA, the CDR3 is TGTGCCAGCACCCAGGGGGCATCTAACTATGGCTACACCTTC.

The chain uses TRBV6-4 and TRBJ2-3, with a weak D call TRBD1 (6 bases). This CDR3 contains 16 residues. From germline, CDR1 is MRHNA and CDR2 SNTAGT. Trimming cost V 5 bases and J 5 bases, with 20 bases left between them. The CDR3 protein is CASSSQILQQGDTQYF. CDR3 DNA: TGTGCCAGCAGTTCACAGATCCTACAACAGGGAGATACGCAGTATTTT.

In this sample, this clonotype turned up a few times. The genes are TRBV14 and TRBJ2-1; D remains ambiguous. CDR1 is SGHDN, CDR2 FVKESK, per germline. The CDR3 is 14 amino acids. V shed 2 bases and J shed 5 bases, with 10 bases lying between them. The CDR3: CASSQTRADNEQFF. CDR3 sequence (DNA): TGTGCCAGCAGCCAAACAAGGGCCGACAATGAGCAGTTCTTC.

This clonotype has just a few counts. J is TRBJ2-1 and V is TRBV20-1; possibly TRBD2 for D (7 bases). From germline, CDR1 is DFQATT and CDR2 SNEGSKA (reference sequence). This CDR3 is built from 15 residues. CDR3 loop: CSIRGGDWTPQEQFF. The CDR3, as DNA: TGCAGCATAAGGGGGGGGGACTGGACTCCCCAGGAGCAGTTCTTC.

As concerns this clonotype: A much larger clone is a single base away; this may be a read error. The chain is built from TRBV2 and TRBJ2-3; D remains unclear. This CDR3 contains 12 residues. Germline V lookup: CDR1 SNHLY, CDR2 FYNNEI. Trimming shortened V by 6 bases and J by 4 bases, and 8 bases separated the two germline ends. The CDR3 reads CASSQASDTQYF. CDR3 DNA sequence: TGTGCCAGCAGCCAGGCATCAGATACGCAGTATTTT.

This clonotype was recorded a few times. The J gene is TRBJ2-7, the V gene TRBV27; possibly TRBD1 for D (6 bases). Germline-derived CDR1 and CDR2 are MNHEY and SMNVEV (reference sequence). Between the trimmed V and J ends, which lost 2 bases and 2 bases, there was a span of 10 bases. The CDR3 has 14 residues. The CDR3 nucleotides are TGTGCCAGCAGTTTAACCAGGGGAGCCTACGAGCAGTACTTC. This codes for CASSLTRGAYEQYF.

DNA for the CDR3: TGTGCCAGCAGCCCGAGTGCGGGTTTCGACTCCTACGAGCAGTACTTC. Translating gives CASSPSAGFDSYEQYF. V usage is TRBV7-2 and J usage is TRBJ2-7; tentatively, D is TRBD2 (5 bases). Germline V CDR1 and CDR2: SGHTA, FQGNSA. The CDR3 is 16 residues long. Trimming shortened V by 5 bases and J by 0 bases, and 17 bases separated the two germline ends.

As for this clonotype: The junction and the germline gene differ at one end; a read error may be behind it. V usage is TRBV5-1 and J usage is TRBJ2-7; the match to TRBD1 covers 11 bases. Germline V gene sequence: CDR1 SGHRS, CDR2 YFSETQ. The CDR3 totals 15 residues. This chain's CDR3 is CVSIPGTGGSYEQYF. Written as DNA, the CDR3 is TGCGTCAGCATACCAGGGACAGGGGGCTCCTACGAGCAGTACTTC. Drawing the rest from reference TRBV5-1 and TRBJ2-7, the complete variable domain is KAGVTQTPRYLIKTRGQQVTLSCSPISGHRSVSWYQQTPGQGLQFLFEYFSETQRNKGNFPGRFSGRQFSNSRSEMNVSTLELGDSALYLCVSIPGTGGSYEQYFGPGTRLTVT.

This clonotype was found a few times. The CDR3 nucleotides read TGTGCCAGCACCCAAACTCGGGCGAGTAGGAAGTACTTC. Amino acid sequence: CASTQTRASRKYF. This rearrangement joins TRBV12-3 or TRBV12-4 to TRBJ2-4; D not resolved. The V end was cut by 7 bases, the J end by 14 bases, with 21 bases between. The CDR3 is made up of 13 amino acids.

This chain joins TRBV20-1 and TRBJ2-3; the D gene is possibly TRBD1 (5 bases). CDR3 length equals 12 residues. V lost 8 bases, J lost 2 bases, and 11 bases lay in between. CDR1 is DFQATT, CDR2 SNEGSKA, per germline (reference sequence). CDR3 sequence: CSLQEVTDTQYF. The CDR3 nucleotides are TGCAGTCTACAGGAAGTCACAGATACGCAGTATTTT.

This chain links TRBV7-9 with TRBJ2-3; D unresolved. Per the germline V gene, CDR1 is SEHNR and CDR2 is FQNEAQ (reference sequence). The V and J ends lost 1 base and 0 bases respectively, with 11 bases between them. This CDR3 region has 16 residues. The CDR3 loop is CASSLVVTSSTDTQYF. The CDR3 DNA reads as TGTGCCAGCAGCTTAGTCGTAACTTCTAGCACAGATACGCAGTATTTT.

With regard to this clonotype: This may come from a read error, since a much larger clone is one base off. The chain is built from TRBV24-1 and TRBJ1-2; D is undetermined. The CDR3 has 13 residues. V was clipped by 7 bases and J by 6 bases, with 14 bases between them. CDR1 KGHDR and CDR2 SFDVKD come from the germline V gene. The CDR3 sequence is CATSLNRNHGYTF. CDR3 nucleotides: TGTGCCACCAGCCTCAACAGAAACCATGGCTACACCTTC.

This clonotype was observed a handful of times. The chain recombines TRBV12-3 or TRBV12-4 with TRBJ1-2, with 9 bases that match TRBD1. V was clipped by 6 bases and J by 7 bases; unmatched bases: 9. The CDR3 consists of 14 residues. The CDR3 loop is CASSLQGANSGYTF. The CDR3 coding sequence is TGTGCCAGCAGCTTACAGGGGGCGAATTCTGGCTACACCTTC.

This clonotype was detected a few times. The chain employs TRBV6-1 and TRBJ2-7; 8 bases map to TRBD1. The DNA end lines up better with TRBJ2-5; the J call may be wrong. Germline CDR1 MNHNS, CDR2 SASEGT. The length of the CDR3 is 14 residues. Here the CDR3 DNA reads TGTGCCAGCATATGGACAGGGAGCGGGGAGACCCAGTACTTC. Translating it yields CASIWTGSGETQYF.

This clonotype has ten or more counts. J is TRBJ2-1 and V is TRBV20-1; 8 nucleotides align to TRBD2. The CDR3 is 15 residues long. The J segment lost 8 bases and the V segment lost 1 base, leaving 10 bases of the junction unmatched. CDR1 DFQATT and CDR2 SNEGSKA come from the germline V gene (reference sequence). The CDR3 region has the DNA TGCAGTGCTAGAGGAAGATTAGCGGGACGACATGAGCAGTTCTTC. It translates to CSARGRLAGRHEQFF.

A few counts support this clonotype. DNA for the CDR3: TGTGCCTCCCTCCCAGGGGGGGTAACGGCCCAAGAGACCCAGTACTTC. This gives the protein CASLPGGVTAQETQYF. The chain carries TRBV2 and TRBJ2-5; the D gene could be TRBD1 or TRBD2 (7 bases each). CDR1 is SNHLY, CDR2 FYNNEI, per germline. The CDR3 spans 16 residues. V was pared by 11 bases and J by 1 base, with 23 bases between.

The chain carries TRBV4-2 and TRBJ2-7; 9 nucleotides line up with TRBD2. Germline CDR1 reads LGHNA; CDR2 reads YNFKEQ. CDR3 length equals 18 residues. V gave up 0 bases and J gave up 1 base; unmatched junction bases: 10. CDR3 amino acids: CASSQDISGGTLSYEQYF. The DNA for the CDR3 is TGTGCCAGCAGCCAAGATATTAGCGGGGGCACCTTGTCCTACGAGCAGTACTTC.

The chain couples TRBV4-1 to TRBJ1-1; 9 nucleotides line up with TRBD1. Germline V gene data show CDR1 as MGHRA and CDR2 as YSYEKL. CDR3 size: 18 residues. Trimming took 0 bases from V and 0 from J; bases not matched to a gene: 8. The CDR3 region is CASSQEYGTGYMNTEAFF. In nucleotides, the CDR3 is TGCGCCAGCAGCCAAGAGTACGGGACAGGGTACATGAACACTGAAGCTTTCTTT.

CDR3 bases: TGTGCCAGCAGTGAACAGGCAGGGTTAGCGGCTTTCTTT. It encodes CASSEQAGLAAFF. The J gene is TRBJ1-1, the V gene TRBV2, with D maybe TRBD1 (5 bases). Trimming cost V 2 bases and J 11 bases, with 15 bases left between them. The CDR3 is made up of 13 amino acids. The germline V gene has CDR1 SNHLY and CDR2 FYNNEI.

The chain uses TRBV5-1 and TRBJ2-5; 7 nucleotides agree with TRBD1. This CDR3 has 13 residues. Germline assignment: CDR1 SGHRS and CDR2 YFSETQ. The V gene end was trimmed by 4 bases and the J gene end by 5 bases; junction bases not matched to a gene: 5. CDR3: CASSQTGAETQYF. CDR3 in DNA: TGCGCCAGCAGCCAAACAGGGGCGGAGACCCAGTACTTC.

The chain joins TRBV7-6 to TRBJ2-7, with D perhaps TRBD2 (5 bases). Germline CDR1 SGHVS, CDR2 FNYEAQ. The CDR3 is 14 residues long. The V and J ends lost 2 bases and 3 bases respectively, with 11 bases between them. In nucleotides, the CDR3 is TGTGCCAGCAGCTTAAGTGACGGAGGCTACGAGCAGTACTTC. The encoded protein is CASSLSDGGYEQYF.

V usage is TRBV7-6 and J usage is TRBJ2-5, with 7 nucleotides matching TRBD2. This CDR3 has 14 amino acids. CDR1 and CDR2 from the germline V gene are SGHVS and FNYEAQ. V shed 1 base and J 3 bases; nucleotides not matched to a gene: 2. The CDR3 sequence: CASSLDLAEETQYF. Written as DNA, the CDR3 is TGTGCCAGCAGCTTAGATCTAGCGGAAGAGACCCAGTACTTC.

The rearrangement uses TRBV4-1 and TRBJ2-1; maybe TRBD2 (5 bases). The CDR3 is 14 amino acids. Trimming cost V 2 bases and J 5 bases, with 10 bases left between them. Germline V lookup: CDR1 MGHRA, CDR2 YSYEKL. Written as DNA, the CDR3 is TGCGCCAGCAGCCAACCGGGAAGTAACAATGAGCAGTTCTTC. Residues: CASSQPGSNNEQFF.

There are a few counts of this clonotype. Written as DNA, the CDR3 is TGTGCCAGCAGTGAATACGGGGGGAGGGCCGCAGATACGCAGTATTTT. Translated, it gives CASSEYGGRAADTQYF. V usage is TRBV25-1 and J usage is TRBJ2-3, with 7 nucleotides matching TRBD2. The CDR3 has 16 residues. Germline-derived CDR1 and CDR2 are MGHDK and SYGVNS. J gave up 4 bases and V 0 bases, and 7 bases lay outside the gene matches.